This is a list of T cell receptor beta chains from one sample in a study of early T cells in non-severe SARS-CoV-2 infection. MiXCR, run by TCRdb on the 5' RACE reads, gives a single entry per CDR3 protein. The table lists fewer than 80,000 distinct CDR3 sequences, roughly an eighth of them singletons. Source material: whole blood. The receptors shown here come from an adult who was a healthcare worker with PCR-confirmed SARS-CoV-2 infection or an uninfected control (not recorded which). Each CDR3 is given with its conserved first and last residue. A D gene is named only where the DNA matches it firmly. Size values are once, few and many counts, or a class for expanded clones, and some rows have none.

j_gene: TRBJ2-5; abundance: many; v_gene: TRBV5-1; d_gene: -; CDR3aa: CASSPAQETQYF; CDR3nt: TGCGCCAGCAGCCCAGCTCAAGAGACCCAGTACTTC
j_gene: TRBJ1-5; abundance: many; v_gene: TRBV6-5; d_gene: -; CDR3aa: CASRDARNQPQHF; CDR3nt: TGTGCCAGCAGAGATGCGCGCAATCAGCCCCAGCATTTT
j_gene: TRBJ2-2; abundance: -; v_gene: TRBV5-1; d_gene: TRBD2; CDR3aa: CASSFTSGTTGELFF; CDR3nt: TGCGCCAGCAGCTTCACTAGCGGGACCACCGGGGAGCTGTTTTTT
j_gene: TRBJ2-3; abundance: many; v_gene: TRBV7-9; d_gene: TRBD1; CDR3aa: CASSPTGTAHTDTQYF; CDR3nt: TGTGCCAGCAGCCCAACCGGGACAGCTCACACAGATACGCAGTATTTT
j_gene: TRBJ2-7; abundance: few; v_gene: TRBV29-1; d_gene: -; CDR3aa: CSVISASEQYF; CDR3nt: TGCAGCGTTATTAGCGCCTCCGAGCAGTACTTC
j_gene: TRBJ1-1; abundance: many; v_gene: TRBV10-3; d_gene: -; CDR3aa: CAIKHSMNTEAFF; CDR3nt: TGTGCCATCAAGCACAGCATGAACACTGAAGCTTTCTTT
j_gene: TRBJ2-1; abundance: -; v_gene: TRBV9; d_gene: TRBD1; CDR3aa: CASSKTGAYNEQFF; CDR3nt: TGTGCCAGCAGCAAGACAGGGGCGTACAATGAGCAGTTCTTC
j_gene: TRBJ2-3; abundance: few; v_gene: TRBV11-2; d_gene: -; CDR3aa: CASSLGGSRTDTQYF; CDR3nt: TGTGCCAGCAGCCTGGGAGGCAGTCGCACAGATACGCAGTATTTT
j_gene: TRBJ1-6; abundance: many; v_gene: TRBV2; d_gene: -; CDR3aa: CASSYRRSPLHF; CDR3nt: TGTGCCAGCAGCTACAGGAGGTCACCCCTCCACTTT
j_gene: TRBJ2-3; abundance: -; v_gene: TRBV4-3; d_gene: -; CDR3aa: CASSSLRGATDTQYF; CDR3nt: TGCGCCAGCAGCTCCCTACGGGGTGCCACAGATACGCAGTATTTT
j_gene: TRBJ2-7; abundance: -; v_gene: TRBV3-1; d_gene: TRBD1; CDR3aa: CASSQDTRRGREQYF; CDR3nt: TGTGCCAGCAGCCAAGATACGCGCAGGGGGCGCGAGCAGTACTTC
j_gene: TRBJ2-7; abundance: many; v_gene: TRBV28; d_gene: -; CDR3aa: CASSLGQGGYEQYF; CDR3nt: TGTGCCAGCAGTTTAGGCCAGGGGGGCTACGAGCAGTACTTC
j_gene: TRBJ2-7; abundance: -; v_gene: TRBV5-1; d_gene: -; CDR3aa: CASSLPGQRYEQYF; CDR3nt: TGCGCCAGCAGCTTACCCGGACAGCGCTACGAGCAGTACTTC
j_gene: TRBJ1-1; abundance: -; v_gene: TRBV9; d_gene: TRBD1; CDR3aa: CASSTRTGVNTEAFF; CDR3nt: TGTGCCAGCAGCACCCGGACAGGGGTAAACACTGAAGCTTTCTTT
j_gene: TRBJ2-7; abundance: -; v_gene: TRBV9; d_gene: -; CDR3aa: CASSVGPQGSHEQYF; CDR3nt: TGTGCCAGCAGCGTAGGACCCCAGGGGTCCCACGAGCAGTACTTC
j_gene: TRBJ1-4; abundance: many; v_gene: TRBV6-5; d_gene: -; CDR3aa: CASSYYGTPGEKLFF; CDR3nt: TGTGCCAGCAGTTACTATGGGACCCCGGGTGAAAAACTGTTTTTT
j_gene: TRBJ2-1; abundance: many; v_gene: TRBV11-2; d_gene: TRBD1; CDR3aa: CASRRQGWDEQFF; CDR3nt: TGTGCCAGCAGGAGACAGGGGTGGGATGAGCAGTTCTTC
j_gene: TRBJ1-4; abundance: many; v_gene: TRBV3-1; d_gene: -; CDR3aa: CASTRGINEKLFF; CDR3nt: TGTGCCAGCACTAGAGGTATTAATGAAAAACTGTTTTTT
j_gene: TRBJ2-1; abundance: many; v_gene: TRBV20-1; d_gene: TRBD1; CDR3aa: CSAREGGLNEQFF; CDR3nt: TGCAGTGCTAGAGAAGGGGGCCTCAATGAGCAGTTCTTC
j_gene: TRBJ2-2; abundance: few; v_gene: TRBV10-3; d_gene: -; CDR3aa: CAISEATNRVRTGELFF; CDR3nt: TGTGCCATCAGTGAGGCGACGAACAGGGTCCGGACCGGGGAGCTGTTTTTT
j_gene: TRBJ2-1; abundance: many; v_gene: TRBV9; d_gene: -; CDR3aa: CASSVGGSQTYNEQFF; CDR3nt: TGTGCCAGCAGCGTAGGAGGGTCCCAAACCTACAATGAGCAGTTCTTC
j_gene: TRBJ2-7; abundance: few; v_gene: TRBV9; d_gene: -; CDR3aa: CASSVGSGTYEQYF; CDR3nt: TGTGCCAGCAGCGTAGGTTCAGGAACCTACGAGCAGTACTTC
j_gene: TRBJ1-5; abundance: once; v_gene: TRBV19; d_gene: TRBD1; CDR3aa: CATLGGQDRGSNQPQHF; CDR3nt: TGTGCCACCCTTGGGGGTCAAGACAGGGGAAGCAATCAGCCCCAGCATTTT
j_gene: TRBJ2-2; abundance: -; v_gene: TRBV5-1; d_gene: -; CDR3aa: CASSTGSGTGELFF; CDR3nt: TGCGCCAGCAGCACTGGGAGCGGCACCGGGGAGCTGTTTTTT
j_gene: TRBJ2-1; abundance: many; v_gene: TRBV2; d_gene: -; CDR3aa: CASSELRGRNEQFF; CDR3nt: TGTGCCAGCAGTGAACTCCGGGGTCGGAATGAGCAGTTCTTC
j_gene: TRBJ1-1; abundance: many; v_gene: TRBV3-1; d_gene: -; CDR3aa: CASSQFVTEVFF; CDR3nt: TGTGCCAGCAGCCAATTTGTCACTGAAGTTTTCTTT
j_gene: TRBJ1-2; abundance: many; v_gene: TRBV5-1; d_gene: -; CDR3aa: CASSSPPNYGYTF; CDR3nt: TGCGCCAGCAGCTCCCCCCCTAACTATGGCTACACCTTC
j_gene: TRBJ1-6; abundance: -; v_gene: TRBV30; d_gene: -; CDR3aa: CAWSTGISDSPLHF; CDR3nt: TGTGCCTGGAGTACAGGGATATCGGATTCACCCCTCCACTTT
j_gene: TRBJ2-7; abundance: -; v_gene: TRBV4-3; d_gene: TRBD2; CDR3aa: CASSQGRLAGGLSYEQYF; CDR3nt: TGCGCCAGCAGCCAAGGAAGACTAGCGGGAGGGTTATCCTACGAGCAGTACTTC
j_gene: TRBJ1-1; abundance: many; v_gene: TRBV3-1; d_gene: TRBD1; CDR3aa: CASSNTGAGTEAFF; CDR3nt: TGTGCCAGCAGCAACACAGGGGCGGGAACTGAAGCTTTCTTT
j_gene: TRBJ2-1; abundance: few; v_gene: TRBV6-2/TRBV6-3; d_gene: TRBD2; CDR3aa: CASTKRGSSYNEQFF; CDR3nt: TGTGCCAGCACAAAGCGGGGGAGCTCCTACAATGAGCAGTTCTTC
j_gene: TRBJ2-5; abundance: many; v_gene: TRBV2; d_gene: -; CDR3aa: CASSVWARQETQYF; CDR3nt: TGTGCCAGCAGTGTATGGGCCAGACAAGAGACCCAGTACTTC
j_gene: TRBJ2-5; abundance: few; v_gene: TRBV6-6; d_gene: -; CDR3aa: CASGVFETQYF; CDR3nt: TGTGCCAGCGGTGTGTTTGAGACCCAGTACTTC
j_gene: TRBJ2-6; abundance: many; v_gene: TRBV5-4; d_gene: TRBD2; CDR3aa: CASSPPGSGNSGANVLTF; CDR3nt: TGTGCCAGCAGCCCCCCTGGTAGCGGGAACTCTGGGGCCAACGTCCTGACTTTC
j_gene: TRBJ2-7; abundance: many; v_gene: TRBV12-3/TRBV12-4; d_gene: TRBD1; CDR3aa: CASSRQGRSYEQYF; CDR3nt: TGTGCCAGCAGTCGACAGGGGCGATCCTACGAGCAGTACTTC
j_gene: TRBJ1-2; abundance: few; v_gene: TRBV29-1; d_gene: -; CDR3aa: CSVELAYGYTF; CDR3nt: TGCAGCGTTGAGTTAGCCTATGGCTACACCTTC
j_gene: TRBJ1-6; abundance: many; v_gene: TRBV12-3/TRBV12-4; d_gene: TRBD1; CDR3aa: CASSSPGTGALSPLHF; CDR3nt: TGTGCCAGCAGTTCCCCTGGGACAGGGGCATTGTCACCCCTCCACTTT
j_gene: TRBJ2-7; abundance: -; v_gene: TRBV7-3; d_gene: -; CDR3aa: CASSLAGDSYEQYF; CDR3nt: TGTGCCAGCAGCTTAGCAGGGGACTCCTACGAGCAGTACTTC
j_gene: TRBJ2-2; abundance: -; v_gene: TRBV2; d_gene: TRBD1; CDR3aa: CAGSRQGVPTGELFF; CDR3nt: TGTGCCGGGTCTAGACAGGGCGTGCCCACCGGGGAGCTGTTTTTT
j_gene: TRBJ2-5; abundance: many; v_gene: TRBV5-5; d_gene: -; CDR3aa: CASSLPGSLSETQYF; CDR3nt: TGTGCCAGCAGCTTGCCTGGGAGTCTCTCAGAGACCCAGTACTTC
j_gene: TRBJ2-3; abundance: few; v_gene: TRBV12-5; d_gene: -; CDR3aa: CASGLVLTTDTQYF; CDR3nt: TGTGCTAGTGGTTTGGTACTGACCACAGATACGCAGTATTTT
j_gene: TRBJ1-3; abundance: many; v_gene: TRBV5-1; d_gene: -; CDR3aa: CASSLAGLDAHTIYF; CDR3nt: TGCGCCAGCAGCTTGGCAGGGCTTGATGCGCACACCATATATTTT
j_gene: TRBJ2-6; abundance: -; v_gene: TRBV29-1; d_gene: -; CDR3aa: CSVPMGSGANVLTF; CDR3nt: TGCAGCGTCCCCATGGGGTCCGGGGCCAACGTCCTGACTTTC
j_gene: TRBJ2-4; abundance: -; v_gene: TRBV12-3/TRBV12-4; d_gene: TRBD2; CDR3aa: CASSQTSGGSSGDIQYF; CDR3nt: TGTGCCAGCAGTCAAACTAGCGGGGGAAGCAGTGGCGACATTCAGTACTTC
j_gene: TRBJ2-7; abundance: few; v_gene: TRBV6-1; d_gene: TRBD2; CDR3aa: CASRGEAGGTYEQYF; CDR3nt: TGTGCCAGCAGGGGAGAAGCGGGAGGAACCTACGAGCAGTACTTC
j_gene: TRBJ1-2; abundance: few; v_gene: TRBV20-1; d_gene: -; CDR3aa: CSARVWETDYGYTF; CDR3nt: TGCAGTGCTAGAGTCTGGGAAACGGACTATGGCTACACCTTC
j_gene: TRBJ1-3; abundance: -; v_gene: TRBV30; d_gene: -; CDR3aa: CAWSHLRKTSSGNTIYF; CDR3nt: TGTGCCTGGAGTCACCTCAGGAAAACCTCCTCTGGAAACACCATATATTTT
j_gene: TRBJ2-1; abundance: many; v_gene: TRBV20-1; d_gene: TRBD2; CDR3aa: CSARDLAGYNEQFF; CDR3nt: TGCAGTGCTAGGGATCTAGCGGGTTACAATGAGCAGTTCTTC
j_gene: TRBJ2-3; abundance: -; v_gene: TRBV2; d_gene: -; CDR3aa: CASSTSPGIDTQYF; CDR3nt: TGTGCCAGCAGTACTTCTCCCGGAATAGATACGCAGTATTTT
j_gene: TRBJ1-2; abundance: many; v_gene: TRBV7-9; d_gene: TRBD1; CDR3aa: CASSRDRGHDGYTF; CDR3nt: TGTGCCAGCAGCCGGGACAGGGGGCATGATGGCTACACCTTC
j_gene: TRBJ1-4; abundance: -; v_gene: TRBV2; d_gene: -; CDR3aa: CASHVGLREKLFF; CDR3nt: TGTGCCAGCCATGTAGGCTTGCGGGAAAAACTGTTTTTT
j_gene: TRBJ2-7; abundance: many; v_gene: TRBV20-1; d_gene: TRBD2; CDR3aa: CSARVLAGRSEQYF; CDR3nt: TGCAGTGCTAGGGTCCTAGCGGGGCGGTCCGAGCAGTACTTC
j_gene: TRBJ2-3; abundance: -; v_gene: TRBV6-5; d_gene: -; CDR3aa: CASSRDPAADTQYF; CDR3nt: TGTGCCAGCAGTCGGGACCCCGCCGCAGATACGCAGTATTTT
j_gene: TRBJ1-1; abundance: -; v_gene: TRBV7-2; d_gene: -; CDR3aa: CATSGRITEAFF; CDR3nt: TGTGCCACCTCAGGCAGGATCACTGAAGCTTTCTTT